These T cell receptor beta chains were read from a single sample in a study of blood T cell repertoires in COVID-19. TCRdb keeps only in-frame clones here, not all; method: immunoSEQ multiplex PCR. The repertoire holds 190,000 or so clones, with roughly 84% as singletons. The sequenced sample was peripheral blood. The receptors were sampled from a woman aged 80 or over with acute or convalescent COVID-19. Each CDR3 is given with its conserved first and last residue. The D gene is left open where the match is weak. Size is stated for part of the rows, as once, few or many counts, or as a class when the clone is expanded.

TRBV5-1,.,once,TRBJ2-2,CASSHAGEGELFF,TGCGCCAGCAGCCATGCCGGGGAGGGGGAGCTGTTTTTT
TRBV5-1,TRBD2,few,TRBJ2-2,CASSLALAGGPTGELFF,TGCGCCAGCAGCTTAGCCTTAGCGGGAGGTCCCACCGGGGAGCTGTTTTTT
TRBV7-7,.,.,TRBJ2-3,CASSSGLASTDTQYF,TGTGCCAGCAGCTCGGGACTGGCTAGCACAGATACGCAGTATTTT
TRBV27,.,.,TRBJ1-5,CASRDTSNQPQHF,TGTGCCAGCCGGGACACTAGCAATCAGCCCCAGCATTTT
TRBV3-1/TRBV3-2,TRBD1,.,TRBJ1-4,CASSPRTGGAEKLFF,TGTGCCAGCAGCCCACGGACAGGCGGGGCTGAAAAACTGTTTTTT
TRBV4-3,.,.,TRBJ2-3,CASSQGTGTDTQYF,TGCGCCAGCAGCCAGGGCACTGGCACAGATACGCAGTATTTT
TRBV9,.,.,TRBJ2-3,CASRTESGPDTQYF,TGTGCCAGCAGGACCGAGTCTGGGCCAGATACGCAGTATTTT
TRBV2,TRBD1,few,TRBJ1-5,CASSTGGGGQPQHF,TGTGCCAGCAGTACAGGGGGGGGAGGTCAGCCCCAGCATTTT
TRBV5-1,TRBD2,.,TRBJ2-3,CASSFRGRNVDTQYF,TGCGCCAGCAGCTTTCGCGGGAGAAATGTAGATACGCAGTATTTT
TRBV2,TRBD2,.,TRBJ2-5,CASSGTSGRQETQYF,TGTGCCAGCAGTGGCACTAGCGGGAGGCAAGAGACCCAGTACTTC
TRBV5-1,.,once,TRBJ2-7,CASRRTDSYEQYF,TGCGCCAGCAGACGAACCGACAGCTACGAGCAGTACTTC
TRBV6-2/TRBV6-3,.,.,TRBJ1-3,CASSYSGRQTTIYF,TGTGCCAGCAGTTACTCGGGCCGCCAAACCACCATATATTTT
TRBV5-1,TRBD2,.,TRBJ2-1,CASSLDPGGGSSYNEQFF,TGCGCCAGCAGCTTGGACCCGGGAGGGGGGAGCTCCTACAATGAGCAGTTCTTC
TRBV28,TRBD1,.,TRBJ2-3,CASSLFHQGQGSDTQYF,TGTGCCAGCAGTTTATTCCACCAGGGACAGGGTTCAGATACGCAGTATTTT
TRBV7-9,.,few,TRBJ2-7,CASSLGIGGYYEQYF,TGTGCCAGCAGCTTAGGAATTGGCGGGTACTACGAGCAGTACTTC
TRBV9,TRBD2,once,TRBJ2-5,CASSVVGLAGGETQYF,TGTGCCAGCAGCGTAGTGGGACTAGCGGGAGGAGAGACCCAGTACTTC
TRBV7-8,TRBD1,.,TRBJ1-2,CASSPAGQGAGYTF,TGTGCCAGCAGCCCCGCGGGGCAGGGGGCAGGCTACACCTTC
TRBV6-1,TRBD1,.,TRBJ2-7,CASSARAGQGDHEQYF,TGTGCCAGCAGTGCGAGAGCGGGACAGGGGGACCACGAGCAGTACTTC
TRBV27,TRBD2,once,TRBJ2-7,CASSPPGGRPGEQYF,TGTGCCAGCAGTCCCCCCGGCGGGAGGCCGGGGGAGCAGTACTTC
TRBV15,.,few,TRBJ1-2,CATSRDLVTGNYGYTF,TGTGCCACCAGCAGAGATCTTGTGACGGGGAACTATGGCTACACCTTC
TRBV5-8,.,.,TRBJ1-1,CASSPDPGPNTEAFF,TGTGCCAGCAGCCCGGACCCAGGGCCGAACACTGAAGCTTTCTTT
TRBV3-1/TRBV3-2,.,.,TRBJ1-1,CASSQERGEAFF,TGTGCCAGCAGCCAAGAAAGGGGTGAAGCTTTCTTT
TRBV5-1,TRBD2,.,TRBJ2-5,CASSLMTSNQETQYF,TGCGCCAGCAGCCTAATGACTAGCAACCAAGAGACCCAGTACTTC
TRBV19,TRBD2,.,TRBJ2-3,CASSIRSGGANPDTQYF,TGTGCCAGTAGTATACGTAGCGGGGGGGCCAACCCAGATACGCAGTATTTT
TRBV5-1,TRBD2,.,TRBJ2-1,CASSPREAGGREQFF,TGCGCCAGCAGCCCCCGGGAAGCGGGAGGGCGTGAGCAGTTCTTC
TRBV6-2/TRBV6-3,.,few,TRBJ2-2,CASSYSETRELFF,TGTGCCAGCAGTTACTCGGAGACCCGGGAGCTGTTTTTT
TRBV19,.,.,TRBJ1-5,CASSIGPGSNQPQHF,TGTGCCAGTAGTATAGGCCCGGGGTCGAATCAGCCCCAGCATTTT
TRBV7-8,.,.,TRBJ1-1,CASTDLPFGGGMNTEAFF,TGTGCCAGCACCGATCTACCGTTCGGGGGAGGCATGAACACTGAAGCTTTCTTT
TRBV7-2,TRBD1,.,TRBJ2-7,CASSIRDRDREQYF,TGTGCCAGCAGCATCCGGGACAGGGATAGGGAGCAGTACTTC
TRBV5-4,TRBD2,few,TRBJ2-7,CASSPGGGRSYEQYF,TGTGCCAGCAGCCCGGGGGGCGGGAGGTCCTACGAGCAGTACTTC
TRBV7-2,TRBD1,.,TRBJ1-1,CASTSRTGRHTEAFF,TGTGCCAGCACCTCTCGGACAGGGAGGCACACTGAAGCTTTCTTT
TRBV6-1,.,.,TRBJ1-6,CASSEAFRAPLHF,TGTGCCAGCAGTGAGGCTTTTCGGGCACCCCTCCACTTT
TRBV5-4,.,.,TRBJ1-1,CASKTGPLNTEAFF,TGTGCCAGCAAGACAGGACCGTTGAACACTGAAGCTTTCTTT
TRBV7-7,TRBD2,.,TRBJ2-1,CASSNTLRGGSYNEQFF,TGTGCCAGCAGCAATACCCTTCGGGGGGGATCCTACAATGAGCAGTTCTTC
TRBV12-3/TRBV12-4,.,.,TRBJ1-2,CASSPRGGYGYTF,TGTGCCAGCTCCCCCCGGGGGGGCTATGGCTACACCTTC
TRBV9,.,.,TRBJ2-7,CASSVGGRGPYEQYF,TGTGCCAGCAGCGTAGGTGGCCGAGGTCCCTACGAGCAGTACTTC
TRBV19,.,.,TRBJ2-7,CASSMAGGLTYEQYF,TGTGCCAGTAGTATGGCGGGCGGCCTCACCTACGAGCAGTACTTC
TRBV6-5,.,.,TRBJ1-1,CASRSRQRMNTEAFF,TGTGCCAGCAGGTCCCGACAGCGAATGAACACTGAAGCTTTCTTT
TRBV13,.,.,TRBJ2-3,CASSSGLRGDTQYF,TGTGCCAGCAGCTCGGGACTCCGCGGGGATACGCAGTATTTT
TRBV7-2,.,once,TRBJ2-3,CASSPWGGFRDTQYF,TGTGCCAGCAGCCCATGGGGGGGCTTTCGGGATACGCAGTATTTT
TRBV29-1,TRBD1,.,TRBJ1-2,CSVEETGLYYGYTF,TGCAGCGTTGAAGAGACAGGGTTGTACTATGGCTACACCTTC
TRBV5-1,.,.,TRBJ2-7,CASSPGGTWYSYEQYF,TGCGCCAGCAGCCCCGGGGGGACATGGTACTCCTACGAGCAGTACTTC
TRBV3-1/TRBV3-2,TRBD2,.,TRBJ2-7,CASSQAGGSYEQYF,TGTGCCAGCAGCCAAGCGGGAGGGTCCTACGAGCAGTACTTC
TRBV10-2,.,.,TRBJ2-1,CASSESGGTLHNEQFF,TGCGCCAGCAGTGAGTCGGGCGGGACGCTACACAATGAGCAGTTCTTC
TRBV18,.,.,TRBJ2-5,CASSPGAQSGTQYF,TGTGCCAGCTCACCAGGTGCGCAGTCGGGAACCCAGTACTTC
TRBV24-1,TRBD2,.,TRBJ2-7,CATSDNGGSDEQYF,TGTGCCACCAGTGATAACGGGGGGTCCGACGAGCAGTACTTC
TRBV6-5,.,.,TRBJ1-4,CASSYLRTAIPEKLFF,TGTGCCAGCAGTTACTTAAGGACAGCTATACCTGAAAAACTGTTTTTT
TRBV15,.,once,TRBJ1-1,CATSSREGLLNTEAFF,TGTGCCACCAGCAGTAGGGAGGGACTCTTGAACACTGAAGCTTTCTTT
TRBV30,.,once,TRBJ2-7,CAWRSGAGYEQYF,TGTGCCTGGAGGTCTGGGGCCGGCTACGAGCAGTACTTC
TRBV4-3,TRBD2,.,TRBJ2-2,CASSSAGGPNTGELFF,TGCGCCAGCAGCTCAGCGGGGGGCCCGAACACCGGGGAGCTGTTTTTT
TRBV6-5,TRBD1,.,TRBJ1-4,CASRSQGAVNEKLFF,TGTGCCAGCAGGAGTCAGGGGGCGGTTAATGAAAAACTGTTTTTT
TRBV2,.,.,TRBJ1-5,CASSPTGFREPQHF,TGTGCCAGCAGTCCTACAGGGTTCCGAGAGCCCCAGCATTTT
TRBV3-1/TRBV3-2,TRBD1,.,TRBJ2-5,CASSPLDRGGKETQYF,TGTGCCAGCAGCCCCCTTGACAGGGGGGGGAAAGAGACCCAGTACTTC